A single sample gave rise to the 10 T cell receptor beta chains below, sequenced in a study of T-cell memory formation after mild COVID-19. TCRdb used MiXCR to reprocess the 5' RACE reads, holding one entry per CDR3 protein. The sample has 450,000 or so distinct CDR3 sequences, 15% to 20% seen once. The specimen sequenced was PBMCs or a T cell subset sorted from them (not recorded which). Receptors originate from an adult woman who had mild COVID-19 (a few samples of this study predate the infection). Cell type and time point are not known.

The chain is built from TRBV7-6 and TRBJ1-1, with no clear D. The germline CDR1 and CDR2 sequences are SGHVS and FNYEAQ. Trimming took 2 bases from V and 1 from J, leaving 11 bases between them. The CDR3 extends over 15 amino acids. CDR3 in DNA: TGTGCCAGCAGCTTAAATGCCAGAGGGAACACTGAAGCTTTCTTT. This translates into CASSLNARGNTEAFF.

This rearrangement joins TRBV21-1 to TRBJ2-3; TRBD2, as called in the table, went unchecked against the DNA. TRBV21-1 is annotated as a pseudogene. The CDR3 is made up of 16 amino acids. The CDR3 here is CASSKNVPSGDPTQYF. CDR3 bases: TGTGCCAGCAGCAAAAATGTGCCTAGCGGGGATCCTACGCAGTATTTT.

This clonotype was found many times. V usage is TRBV5-1 and J usage is TRBJ2-7, with a weak D call TRBD1 (7 bases). This CDR3 has 14 residues. Between the trimmed V and J ends, which lost 0 bases and 4 bases, there was a span of 11 bases. Germline assignment: CDR1 SGHRS and CDR2 YFSETQ. CDR3 sequence reads: CASSLGRDRYEQYF. In DNA, the CDR3 is TGCGCCAGCAGCTTGGGGCGGGACAGATACGAGCAGTACTTC.

This clonotype was counted between two and nine times. The genes are TRBV5-5 and TRBJ2-3, with D perhaps TRBD2 (5 bases). Trimming removed 4 bases at V and 0 bases at J, with 15 bases between. The CDR3 consists of 16 residues. Germline V gives CDR1 SGHKS, CDR2 YYEKEE (reference sequence). The CDR3, as DNA: TGTGCCAGCAGCCCAGCTCCGGGGTTAAGCACAGATACGCAGTATTTT. Translation: CASSPAPGLSTDTQYF.

This clonotype occurred many times. This sequence joins TRBV9 and TRBJ2-5, with 8 nucleotides matching TRBD2. The CDR3 runs 15 residues. The V segment lost 3 bases and the J segment 5 bases; nucleotides outside the gene matches: 9. Germline V gene data show CDR1 as SGDLS and CDR2 as YYNGEE. CDR3 residues: CASSADLGGRETQYF. The DNA of the CDR3 is TGTGCCAGCAGCGCGGATCTCGGCGGGAGGGAGACCCAGTACTTC.

This clonotype turned up a few times. This chain connects TRBV12-3 or TRBV12-4 to TRBJ1-1; no definite D call. Trimming left V 6 bases short and J 2 bases short, with 19 bases between. The CDR3 has 16 residues. CDR3 sequence: CASRQLSGSSNTEAFF. The CDR3 DNA reads as TGTGCCAGCAGGCAACTATCGGGTTCCTCAAACACTGAAGCTTTCTTT.

This clonotype was counted only a few times. V is TRBV12-3 or TRBV12-4 and J is TRBJ1-3; D is uncertain. This CDR3 has 15 residues. Trimming took off 1 base at V and 4 bases at J, with 11 bases between the two ends. CDR3 region: CASSLGWAGGNTIYF. CDR3 nucleotides: TGTGCCAGCAGTTTAGGGTGGGCAGGAGGAAACACCATATATTTT.

The chain uses TRBV12-3 or TRBV12-4 and TRBJ1-2, with D possibly TRBD1 on 5 matching bases. Trimming stripped 5 bases from V and 8 bases from J, with 18 bases between. The CDR3 totals 14 residues. CDR3 residues: CASSPRDVTPGYTF. Written as DNA, the CDR3 is TGTGCCAGCAGTCCCCGGGACGTCACACCCGGCTACACCTTC.

J is TRBJ2-6 and V is TRBV15, with a tentative D call TRBD2 (5 bases). Looked up from germline, CDR1 is LNHNV and CDR2 is YYDKDF (reference sequence). Trimming cost V 3 bases and J 2 bases, with 11 bases left between them. The CDR3 runs 16 residues. CDR3 amino acids: CATSRPEVAGANVLTF. The CDR3 nucleotides are TGTGCCACCAGCAGGCCGGAGGTGGCTGGGGCCAACGTCCTGACTTTC.

The chain employs TRBV10-3 and TRBJ2-7, with 8 bases aligning to TRBD2. The CDR3 consists of 16 residues. Germline V CDR1 and CDR2: ENHRY, SYGVKD. The V and J ends lost 4 bases and 5 bases, in that order; junction bases with no gene match: 13. In DNA, the CDR3 is TGTGCCATCAGTGGGGGAGCTGGCGGGAGGTTCAACGAGCAGTACTTC. Its translation is CAISGGAGGRFNEQYF.